Sequencing of this TCR beta chain was carried out in a study of immune evolution from preneoplasia to lung adenocarcinoma. The CDR3 has 15 amino acids. V lost 2 bases and J 4 bases, leaving 12 bases between the germline ends. Per the germline V gene, CDR1 is MNHNS and CDR2 is SASEGT. Histologic diagnosis was independently verified by two lung pathologists. Some clones are missing from TCRdb's copy, which holds only in-frame ones; the method was immunoSEQ multiplex PCR. The data contain more than 9,000 clones, 65% to 90% of them singletons. The chain links TRBV6-1 to TRBJ1-5, with D perhaps TRBD1 (6 bases). The sequence came from a person in their 70s with lung adenocarcinoma. Sequencing input: FFPE minimally invasive lung adenocarcinoma tissue. The CDR3 sequence is CASSESGDGNQPQHF. Written as DNA, the CDR3 is TGTGCCAGCAGTGAATCAGGGGATGGGAATCAGCCCCAGCATTTT.